This T cell receptor beta chain is from a study of identical twins listed by TCRdb under 2016. A note on the overall study: To test whether fetal clonotypes persist, this study deep-sequenced TCR alpha and beta repertoires from monozygotic twins, from unrelated adults of various ages, and from cord blood. To rule out contamination, replicate twin experiments were performed at different times with different library preparation protocols.

Receptor libraries were prepared by 5' RACE. The data were produced on an Illumina HiSeq 2000. A universal primer binding site was introduced by template switching, and a unique molecular identifier was present in the final cDNA, enabling accurate counting of TCR cDNA molecules. First-strand cDNA for TCR alpha and beta chains was synthesized from specific primers in the conserved constant-segment region. Each cDNA library was double barcoded, with a SMART-Mk sample barcode plus Illumina barcodes, to control for contamination. TruSeq adapter sequences, together with Illumina sample barcodes, were added in two successive PCR steps. The Illumina HiSeq platform was used with custom primers to sequence TCR alpha and beta cDNA libraries. Per the authors' processing: Raw reads were processed with MiGEC to extract unique molecular identifiers, and MiXCR was used to determine CDR3 positions. Recombination models were inferred per individual with the repgenHMM and IGoR tools using an EM algorithm. The analysis of shared clonotypes was done with the tcR package in R, with sharing normalized by the product of cloneset sizes. To study raw recombination without the effects of thymic and clonal selection, out-of-frame nonproductive sequences were analyzed. TCRdb redid the processing of the public reads, applying fastp at Q25 and MiXCR, and retained in-frame beta chains. Rows with a matching CDR3 protein are joined into one entry that keeps the most common DNA and genes. The V and J calls and clone size come from TCRdb's table, not from the authors' own analysis. Here the sample has approximately 630,000 distinct CDR3 sequences; around 7.4% occur a single time. Roughly 1.6% of the sample comes from the top ten.

The CDR3 has 14 amino acids, counting the end cysteine and valine. Only the CDR3 region is kept as DNA, spanning 42 bases read in frame from base 1. The germline V gene (reference sequence) provides CDR1 DFQATT and CDR2 SNEGSKA. Cut back by 4 bases and 2 bases, the V and J ends lie 15 bases apart. In its sample, this clonotype was seen many times. It has no known antigen specificity. No base quality values were provided; no much bigger clone lies one nucleotide off. Summary of the overall study and its limitations: In beta out-of-frame sequences, excess twin sharing was weaker, because having fewer shared sequences lowered the signal-to-noise ratio. Zero-insertion analyses could be partly confounded by invariant T cells such as MAIT and iNKT, though diverse VJ usage argued against such confounding for most clonotypes. In monozygotic twins, out-of-frame TCR alpha sharing was systematically underestimated by recombination models, although the models agreed with sharing between unrelated individuals. Abundant cord blood beta clonotypes had fewer insertions, young adult naive repertoires showed a similar but weaker trend, and memory repertoires showed no such trend. Compared with coincidental sharing between unrelated individuals, out-of-frame TCR alpha sequences shared between twins had an excess of sequences with low generation probability. Because the same donors could not be followed over many years, the conclusions relied on cross-sectional statistical analysis.

Every donor in the study was a healthy Caucasian. Three pairs of female monozygotic twins, all aged roughly 18 to 30 years, made up the twin cohort. Peripheral blood mononuclear cells were used as the source from which RNA for TCR libraries was isolated. These data were also reused for a study on yellow fever vaccine responses in identical twins. The second study's paper adds: The T cell response to vaccination in identical twins was reported by the authors to appear partly convergent and partly personalized. In identical twins, the study followed T cell clones that responded to the vaccine with precision.

This clonotype originated in a woman in her late teens or twenties in good health. The chain is encoded by TRBV20-1 joined to TRBJ2-7, with no D gene named confidently. The specimen was PBMCs. The sequenced DNA is TGCAGTGCTAAGGTTGGATCAGTACCCTACGAGCAGTACGTC. This is translated as CSAKVGSVPYEQYV.